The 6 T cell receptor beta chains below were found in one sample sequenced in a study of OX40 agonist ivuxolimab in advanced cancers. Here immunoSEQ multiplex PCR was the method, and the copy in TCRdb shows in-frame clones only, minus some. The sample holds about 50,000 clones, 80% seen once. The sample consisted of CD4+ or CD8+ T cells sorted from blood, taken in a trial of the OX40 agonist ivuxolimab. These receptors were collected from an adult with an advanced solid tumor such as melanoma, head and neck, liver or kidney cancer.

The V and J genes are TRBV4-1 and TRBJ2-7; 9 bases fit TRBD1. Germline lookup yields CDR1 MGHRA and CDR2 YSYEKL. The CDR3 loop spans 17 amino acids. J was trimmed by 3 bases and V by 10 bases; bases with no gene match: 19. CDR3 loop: CATQKELGTGTFYEQYF. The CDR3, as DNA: TGCGCCACCCAAAAAGAGCTAGGGACAGGGACCTTCTACGAGCAGTACTTC.

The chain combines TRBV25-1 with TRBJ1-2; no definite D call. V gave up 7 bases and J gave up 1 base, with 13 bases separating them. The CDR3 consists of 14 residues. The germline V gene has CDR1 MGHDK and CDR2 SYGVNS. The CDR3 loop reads CASNPTAGNYGYTF. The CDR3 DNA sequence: TGTGCCAGCAACCCGACCGCCGGTAACTATGGCTACACCTTC.

The chain's CDR3 is CASSPPSAGGRTDTQYF. CDR3 bases: TGTGCCAGCTCACCACCTTCGGCAGGGGGAAGGACAGATACGCAGTATTTT. This chain joins TRBV18 and TRBJ2-3; 7 bases map to TRBD1. The trim removed 0 bases at V and 3 bases at J, leaving 9 bases unmatched. The CDR3 has 17 residues. Germline loops: CDR1 KGHSH, CDR2 LQKENI.

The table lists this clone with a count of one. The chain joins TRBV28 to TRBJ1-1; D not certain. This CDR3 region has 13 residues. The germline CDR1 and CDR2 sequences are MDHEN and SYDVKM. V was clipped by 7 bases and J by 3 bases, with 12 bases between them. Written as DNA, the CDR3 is TGTGCCAGCAACAAGGCTGCGGACACTGAAGCTTTCTTT. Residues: CASNKAADTEAFF.

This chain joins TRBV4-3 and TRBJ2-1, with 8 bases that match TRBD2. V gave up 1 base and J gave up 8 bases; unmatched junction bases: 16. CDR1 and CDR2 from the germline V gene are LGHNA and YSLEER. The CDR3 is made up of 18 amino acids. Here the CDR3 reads CASSQVGRGASRSDEQFF. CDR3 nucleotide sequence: TGCGCCAGCAGCCAAGTGGGGCGGGGGGCCTCTCGATCCGATGAGCAGTTCTTC.

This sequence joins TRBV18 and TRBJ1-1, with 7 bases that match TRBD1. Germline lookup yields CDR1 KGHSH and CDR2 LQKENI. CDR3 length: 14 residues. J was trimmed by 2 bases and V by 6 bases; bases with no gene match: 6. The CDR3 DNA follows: TGTGCCAGCTCCGAAACAGGGGAAAACACTGAAGCTTTCTTT. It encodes CASSETGENTEAFF.